This record concerns one T cell receptor (beta chain) sequence. Its antigen is unknown. The record originates from a study of blood T cells in healthy people across ages. With 8 bases clipped from V and 2 bases from J, the junction kept 12 bases outside the gene matches. The CDR3 consists of 15 residues. CDR1 is SGHRS, CDR2 YFSETQ, per germline. A second PCR, run for roughly 7 to 11 cycles, used a sample-barcoded 5' primer plus a J-beta primer mix. Every cDNA was tagged by a template-switch adaptor with 12 random nucleotides. Using its own MiXCR run on the 5' RACE reads, TCRdb lists one record per CDR3 protein. Of around 780,000 distinct CDR3 sequences in the sample, 45% to 70% are singletons; the top ten hold roughly 26%. Study observations and caveats: The study found more naive CD4+ cells and higher diversity in long-lived than aged donors. Diversity of TCR beta per million T cells declined in a roughly linear way with age. Any conclusive comparison of naive versus antigen-experienced cells was prevented by using unsorted PBMCs.

The TCR originated in a man aged 35-49 years in good health. The sequenced material came from blood. The chain combines TRBV5-1 with TRBJ2-7, with 8 bases that match TRBD1. CDR3 nucleotides: TGCGCCAGTAAGGGACCGGGACAGGAGACCTACGAGCAGTACTTC. It translates to CASKGPGQETYEQYF.